The 2 T cell receptor beta chains presented below share a single source sample, sequenced in a study of CD8+ T cells in alopecia areata (dated by TCRdb to 2016 to 2019). What this sample's time point label stands for: 20 to 30 weeks on oral tofacitinib. Sample treatment or condition, as interpreted from the label and publication: oral pan-JAK inhibitor, 5-10 mg twice daily. Libraries were constructed by the immunoSEQ multiplex PCR assay. RNA was extracted from all samples and reverse transcribed into cDNA, which served as template for TCR sequencing. The table comes from immuneACCESS by way of TCRdb, which keeps in-frame sequences with V and J called. Part of the clones is missing from these tables; in studies checked, under half for an unresolved V gene and the rest for unknown reasons. This sample gives 150,000 to 200,000 clones in total; around three fifths of them show up just once. The ten largest clones add up to approximately 1% of the sample.

Material: CD4+ T cells sorted from blood, obtained at week 24, from a patient treated with tofacitinib. Receptor source: a human donor with alopecia areata.

This clone was seen a single time. The chain joins TRBV9 to TRBJ1-1; TRBD1 is a possible D gene (6 bases). With 3 bases removed from V and 1 base from J, the gap between germline ends came to 10 bases. The germline V gene encodes CDR1 SGDLS and CDR2 YYNGEE. The CDR3 is 14 residues long. The CDR3 loop is CASSAQGPNTEAFF. The DNA for the CDR3 is TGTGCCAGCAGCGCACAGGGACCGAACACTGAAGCTTTCTTT.

V gene TRBV25-1 combines with J gene TRBJ1-4; unclear D gene. Per the germline V gene, CDR1 is MGHDK and CDR2 is SYGVNS. Trimming stripped 5 bases from V and 7 bases from J, with 14 bases between. This CDR3 has 14 amino acids. In DNA form, the CDR3 reads TGTGCCAGCAGTCCTTTGGGTTCGGGTGAAAAACTGTTTTTT. It encodes CASSPLGSGEKLFF.